A selection of T cell receptor beta chains follows, all from one sample in a study of blood T cell repertoires in COVID-19. Clones were read by immunoSEQ multiplex PCR, and TCRdb kept only the in-frame ones, dropping some. The sample has 200,000 or so clones; 70% to 90% are singletons. The sample consisted of peripheral blood. These receptor sequences come from a woman aged 70 to 79 with active or convalescent COVID-19. Each CDR3 is given with its conserved first and last residue. The D gene is left open where the match is weak. A clone size is listed for some rows: how often the clone was seen (once, few, many), or a class if it is expanded.

d_gene	abundance	v_gene	j_gene	CDR3nt	CDR3aa
NA	NA	TRBV7-3	TRBJ2-1	TGTGCCAGCAGCCTCACTAGCTACAATGAGCAGTTCTTC	CASSLTSYNEQFF
NA	NA	TRBV6-6	TRBJ2-1	TGTGCCAGCAGTTCGGTGGAGGCGGAGAGATTCAATGAGCAGTTCTTC	CASSSVEAERFNEQFF
NA	NA	TRBV13	TRBJ2-1	TGTGCCAGCAGCGAGTTAGGAGTGGCCTACAATGAGCAGTTCTTC	CASSELGVAYNEQFF
TRBD1	NA	TRBV5-1	TRBJ1-1	TGCGCCAGCAGACTACAGGGGGTCACTGAAGCTTTCTTT	CASRLQGVTEAFF
NA	once	TRBV4-2	TRBJ1-4	TGTGCCAGCAGCCACACTACCCCCACTAATGAAAAACTGTTTTTT	CASSHTTPTNEKLFF
NA	few	TRBV6-6	TRBJ1-5	TGTGCCAGCAGTTACAGAGGAGAAAATCAGCCCCAGCATTTT	CASSYRGENQPQHF
NA	NA	TRBV5-5	TRBJ2-7	TGTGCCAGCAGCTTGGCACTGCGGACCTACGAGCAGTACTTC	CASSLALRTYEQYF
TRBD2	NA	TRBV9	TRBJ2-3	TGTGCCAGCAGCTCGACTAGCGGGAGGGCTGATACGCAGTATTTT	CASSSTSGRADTQYF
TRBD2	many	TRBV7-9	TRBJ2-3	TGTGCCAGCAGCTTAGGCCTAGCGGGAGCTGCAGATACGCAGTATTTT	CASSLGLAGAADTQYF
TRBD1	NA	TRBV4-1	TRBJ1-4	TGCGCCAGCAGCCAACTCCAGGGGGGAGATGAAAAACTGTTTTTT	CASSQLQGGDEKLFF
NA	NA	TRBV5-4	TRBJ2-2	TGTGCCAGCAGCTTGGCAGGGACCGGGGAGCTGTTTTTT	CASSLAGTGELFF
TRBD2	NA	TRBV7-2	TRBJ2-2	TGTGCCAGCAGCTTATCGCTAGCGGGGGCCGCGAACACCGGGGAGCTGTTTTTT	CASSLSLAGAANTGELFF
NA	NA	TRBV6-5	TRBJ2-1	TGTGCCAGCAGTTACTTGGGGCCTGGGGAGCAGTTCTTC	CASSYLGPGEQFF
NA	NA	TRBV5-6	TRBJ1-1	TGTGCCAGCCGGAGAGGCACTGAAGCTTTCTTT	CASRRGTEAFF
TRBD1	NA	TRBV30	TRBJ1-2	TGTGCCTGGAAGACAGGGACCTATGGCTACACCTTC	CAWKTGTYGYTF
NA	NA	TRBV9	TRBJ1-6	TGTGCCAGCAGCTCACAGGTTACTTATAATTCACCCCTCCACTTT	CASSSQVTYNSPLHF
NA	NA	TRBV7-6	TRBJ2-7	TGTGCCAGCAGCACGACAGTCGAGCAGTACTTC	CASSTTVEQYF
TRBD2	NA	TRBV18	TRBJ2-3	TGTGCCAGCTCACAAAGCGGGACCGATTTCTCAGATACGCAGTATTTT	CASSQSGTDFSDTQYF
NA	NA	TRBV4-2	TRBJ1-4	TGTGCCAGCAGCCGAGGGACTTTTACAACTAATGAAAAACTGTTTTTT	CASSRGTFTTNEKLFF
TRBD2	many	TRBV11-2	TRBJ2-2	TGTGCCAGCAGCACACCGGGACTAGCGGGAGTCACCGGGGAGCTGTTTTTT	CASSTPGLAGVTGELFF
TRBD2	NA	TRBV11-1	TRBJ2-1	TGTGCCAGCAGCCTGTATGTGGGGTCTAGCGGCAATGAGCAGTTCTTC	CASSLYVGSSGNEQFF
NA	NA	TRBV30	TRBJ2-7	TGTGCCTGGAAGCCAGGAGGCTACGAGCAGTACTTC	CAWKPGGYEQYF
NA	NA	TRBV5-1	TRBJ1-1	TGCGCCAGCAGCTTGGCCTCTTTTTACGGAGGGAATACTGAAGCTTTCTTT	CASSLASFYGGNTEAFF
TRBD2	NA	TRBV10-2	TRBJ2-3	TGCGCCAGCAGGCGTCCTCTAGCGGGAATACACACAGATACGCAGTATTTT	CASRRPLAGIHTDTQYF
TRBD1	NA	TRBV3-1/TRBV3-2	TRBJ1-1	TGTGCCAGCAGCCCGAGGGGGACAGCCATGAACACTGAAGCTTTCTTT	CASSPRGTAMNTEAFF
TRBD2	once	TRBV9	TRBJ2-5	TGTGCCAGCAGCCCCCGGGGTAGCGGGAGGGAGACCCAGTACTTC	CASSPRGSGRETQYF
NA	NA	TRBV7-2	TRBJ2-7	TGTGCCAGCAGCTTAGGTAGGAGCGTGTACGAGCAGTACTTC	CASSLGRSVYEQYF
TRBD2	NA	TRBV10-3	TRBJ2-3	TGTGCCATCCGAGCCGGGACTAGCGGCACAGATACGCAGTATTTT	CAIRAGTSGTDTQYF
NA	NA	TRBV29-1	TRBJ1-1	TGCAGCGTCCATGGACAGATGAACACTGAAGCTTTCTTT	CSVHGQMNTEAFF
NA	NA	TRBV12-3/TRBV12-4	TRBJ2-2	TGTGCCAGCAGGGAACAGGGTACCGGGGAGCTGTTTTTT	CASREQGTGELFF
NA	NA	TRBV19	TRBJ2-4	TGTGCCAGTAGTATTTCCGGAGGACTTTCCAAAAACATTCAGTACTTC	CASSISGGLSKNIQYF
NA	few	TRBV12-1	TRBJ2-1	TGTGCCAGCAGCTTTGCGGGACCTTCGGGGCGGGAGGGTCCGCCGGATGAGCAGTTCTTC	CASSFAGPSGREGPPDEQFF
NA	NA	TRBV9	TRBJ1-1	TGTGCCAGCAGCGTAGGGCAGGAACAAGAAGCTTTCTTT	CASSVGQEQEAFF
TRBD1	NA	TRBV19	TRBJ2-4	TGTGCCAGTAGTTCGAGGACAGGGTCCTTGTCTTGGGAGGACAAAAACATTCAGTACTTC	CASSSRTGSLSWEDKNIQYF
TRBD2	NA	TRBV10-1	TRBJ2-1	TGCGCCAGCAGAGGCGGGACTAGGTCCAATGAGCAGTTCTTC	CASRGGTRSNEQFF
NA	NA	TRBV27	TRBJ2-5	TGTGCCAGCAGTCCTAGCGGAGGGGGACAAGAGACCCAGTACTTC	CASSPSGGGQETQYF
NA	NA	TRBV2	TRBJ1-2	TGTGCCAGCACCACTGCAAGGACTTTAATGAGGGGCTACACCTTC	CASTTARTLMRGYTF
TRBD2	NA	TRBV5-1	TRBJ2-7	TGCGCCAGCAGCTTGGCCCACCGGGGGGTCGAGCAGTACTTC	CASSLAHRGVEQYF
TRBD2	NA	TRBV27	TRBJ2-2	TGTGCCAGCAGTTCCCCATCCCTAGCGGGAAGCACCGGGGAGCTGTTTTTT	CASSSPSLAGSTGELFF
NA	few	TRBV5-1	TRBJ1-1	TGCGCCAGCAGGGAGGGCAGTAGGAACACTGAAGCTTTCTTT	CASREGSRNTEAFF
TRBD1	NA	TRBV2	TRBJ1-5	TGTGCCAGCAACAGGGGAACCTATCAGCCCCAGCATTTT	CASNRGTYQPQHF
NA	NA	TRBV21-1	TRBJ1-1	TGTGCCAGCAGCAAAGGGGGCAGGGGCGGAACGAACACTGAAGCTTTCTTT	CASSKGGRGGTNTEAFF
TRBD1	NA	TRBV11-3	TRBJ2-6	TGTGCCAGCAGCTTAGACGCTCACAGGGGACCGAGCTCTGGGGCCAACGTCCTGACTTTC	CASSLDAHRGPSSGANVLTF
NA	NA	TRBV28	TRBJ2-7	TGTGCCAGCAGGCCCAGGGATCTCTCCTACGAGCAGTACTTC	CASRPRDLSYEQYF
NA	NA	TRBV28	TRBJ2-4	TGTGCCAGCAGTTTACAGGGAAGGATCACCAAAAACATTCAGTACTTC	CASSLQGRITKNIQYF
NA	few	TRBV3-1/TRBV3-2	TRBJ2-6	TGTGCCAGCAGCCAAGGGCAGTCTGGGGCCAACGTCCTGACTTTC	CASSQGQSGANVLTF
NA	NA	TRBV6-5	TRBJ1-4	TGTGCCAGCAGTTTCTCAACTCCTAATGAAAAACTGTTTTTT	CASSFSTPNEKLFF
TRBD2	NA	TRBV2	TRBJ2-7	TGTGCCAGCAGGGAACTTAGCGGGGCCTACGAGCAGTACTTC	CASRELSGAYEQYF
TRBD1	NA	TRBV7-9	TRBJ1-2	TGTGCCAGCAGCTTTACAGGGGTCAGTAACTATGGCTACACCTTC	CASSFTGVSNYGYTF
NA	NA	TRBV9	TRBJ1-6	TGTGCCAGCAGCGTAGAGGGTTTCGGGGGCCTCCACTTT	CASSVEGFGGLHF
TRBD1	once	TRBV18	TRBJ2-5	TGTGCCAGCTCACGGGACAGGGTCCAAGAGACCCAGTACTTC	CASSRDRVQETQYF
NA	NA	TRBV25-1	TRBJ2-7	TGTGCCAGCAGCCGGACAGCCAGCTCCTACGAGCAGTACTTC	CASSRTASSYEQYF
NA	NA	TRBV6-5	TRBJ2-7	TGTGCCAGCATAACCACAGTCCCCCACGAGCAGTACTTC	CASITTVPHEQYF
NA	NA	TRBV5-4	TRBJ2-1	TGTGCCAGCGGAGATAGGGAGGCGTCCTACAATGAGCAGTTCTTC	CASGDREASYNEQFF
NA	NA	TRBV6-2/TRBV6-3	TRBJ1-2	TGTGCCAGCAGTTACGGGAGCAGCTCTAACTATGGCTACACCTTC	CASSYGSSSNYGYTF
NA	many	TRBV5-1	TRBJ2-1	TGCGCCAGCAGCCCGGACCGGGCGGGCGACAATGAGCAGTTCTTC	CASSPDRAGDNEQFF
TRBD2	once	TRBV9	TRBJ2-3	TGTGCCAGCAGCGTAGCGGCGGGAGGGGTAGATACGCAGTATTTT	CASSVAAGGVDTQYF
TRBD2	NA	TRBV25-1	TRBJ2-3	TGTGCCAGCAGCCCGGGAGGAGACCGCACAGATACGCAGTATTTT	CASSPGGDRTDTQYF
TRBD1	NA	TRBV6-5	TRBJ1-2	TGTGCCAGCAGTCCTACGGGACAGGGAACAAATGGCTACACCTTC	CASSPTGQGTNGYTF
NA	NA	TRBV5-1	TRBJ1-2	TGCGCCAGCAGCTTGGAGAGGGGGGGTATGGATGGCTACACCTTC	CASSLERGGMDGYTF